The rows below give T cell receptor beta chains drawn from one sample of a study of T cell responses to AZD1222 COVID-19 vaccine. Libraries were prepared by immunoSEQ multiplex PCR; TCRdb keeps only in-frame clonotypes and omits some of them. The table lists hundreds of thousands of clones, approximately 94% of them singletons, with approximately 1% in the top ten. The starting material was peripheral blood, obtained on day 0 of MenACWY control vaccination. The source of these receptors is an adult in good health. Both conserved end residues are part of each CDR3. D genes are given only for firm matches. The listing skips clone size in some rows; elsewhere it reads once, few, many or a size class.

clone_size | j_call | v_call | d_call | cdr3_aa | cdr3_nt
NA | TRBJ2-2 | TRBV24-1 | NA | CATSDFSRTNTGELFF | TGTGCCACCAGTGATTTCTCCCGAACGAACACCGGGGAGCTGTTTTTT
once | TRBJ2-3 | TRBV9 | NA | CASSVGGRTDTQYF | TGTGCCAGCAGCGTAGGCGGACGCACAGATACGCAGTATTTT
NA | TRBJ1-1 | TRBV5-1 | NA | CASSLPGENTEAFF | TGCGCCAGCAGCTTGCCGGGGGAGAACACTGAAGCTTTCTTT
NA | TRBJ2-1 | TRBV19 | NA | CASSTGGSSYNEQFF | TGTGCCAGTAGCACCGGCGGTAGCTCCTACAATGAGCAGTTCTTC
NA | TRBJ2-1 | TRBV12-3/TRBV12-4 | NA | CASSVGANEQFF | TGTGCCAGCAGCGTAGGGGCCAATGAGCAGTTCTTC
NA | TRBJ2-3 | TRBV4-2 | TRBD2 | CASSQERSGGVTDTQYF | TGTGCCAGCAGCCAAGAGCGGAGCGGGGGGGTCACAGATACGCAGTATTTT
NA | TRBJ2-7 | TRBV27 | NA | CASSSPHSYEQYF | TGTGCCAGCAGTTCTCCGCACAGCTACGAGCAGTACTTC
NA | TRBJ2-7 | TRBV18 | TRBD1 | CASSFGQGGNEQYF | TGTGCCAGCTCATTTGGACAGGGGGGTAACGAGCAGTACTTC
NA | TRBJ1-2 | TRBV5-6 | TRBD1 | CASSLDHRGGYTF | TGTGCCAGCAGCTTGGATCACAGGGGTGGCTACACCTTC
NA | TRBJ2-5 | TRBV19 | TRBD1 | CASSMGQGAETQYF | TGTGCCAGTAGTATGGGACAGGGCGCCGAGACCCAGTACTTC
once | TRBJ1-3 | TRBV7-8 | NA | CASSLARVQGSRSGNTIYF | TGTGCCAGCAGCTTAGCGCGAGTACAGGGATCCCGCTCTGGAAACACCATATATTTT
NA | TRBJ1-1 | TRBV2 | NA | CASSYSGANTEAFF | TGTGCCAGCAGTTACTCAGGGGCGAACACTGAAGCTTTCTTT
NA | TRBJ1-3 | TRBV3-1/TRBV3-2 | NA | CASSLGQTNSGNTIYF | TGTGCCAGCAGCCTCGGCCAGACCAACTCTGGAAACACCATATATTTT
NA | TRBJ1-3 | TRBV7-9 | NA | CASSPLGSSGNTIYF | TGTGCCAGCAGCCCCTTGGGGAGCTCTGGAAACACCATATATTTT
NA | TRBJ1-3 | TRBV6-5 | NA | CASSYSLGGSGNTIYF | TGTGCCAGCAGTTACTCGCTCGGAGGTTCCGGAAACACCATATATTTT
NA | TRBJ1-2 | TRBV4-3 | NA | CASSQENSNYGYTF | TGCGCCAGCAGCCAAGAGAACAGTAACTATGGCTACACCTTC
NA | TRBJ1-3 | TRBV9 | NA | CASSVARVGNTIYF | TGTGCCAGCAGCGTCGCCAGGGTGGGAAACACCATATATTTT
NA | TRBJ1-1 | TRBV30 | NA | CAWSRRVDTEAFF | TGTGCCTGGAGTAGGAGGGTGGACACTGAAGCTTTCTTT
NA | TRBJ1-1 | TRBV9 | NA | CASSPEDRLNTEAFF | TGTGCCAGCAGCCCAGAGGACAGATTGAACACTGAAGCTTTCTTT
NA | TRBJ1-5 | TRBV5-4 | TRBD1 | CASSLGGQGSQPQHF | TGTGCCAGCAGCTTGGGGGGACAGGGAAGCCAGCCCCAGCATTTT
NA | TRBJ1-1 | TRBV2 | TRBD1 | CASSVQGSRTEAFF | TGTGCCAGCAGTGTACAGGGGAGTCGCACTGAAGCTTTCTTT
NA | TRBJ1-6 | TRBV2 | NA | CASSSTRTGGVSPLHF | TGTGCCAGCAGTTCCACTAGAACCGGGGGCGTGTCACCCCTCCACTTT